A single sample is the source of the 2 T cell receptor beta chains below, sequenced in a study of shared clonotypes between healthy human individuals. Assay used: immunoSEQ multiplex PCR; TCRdb lists only in-frame clones, some missing. The data show roughly 1.5 million clones, around 98% seen once. Input material: naive CD4+ T cells sorted from blood. As to subset: CD45RA+ positively selected. The receptor source for this set is a man aged 25 to 40 in good health.

The rearrangement links TRBV7-2 to TRBJ2-2, with D hard to call. Germline V gives CDR1 SGHTA, CDR2 FQGNSA. The CDR3 extends over 15 amino acids. V was shortened by 2 bases and J by 8 bases, with 15 bases between the two germline ends. The CDR3 loop is CASSLSRATVGELFF. Written as DNA, the CDR3 is TGTGCCAGCAGCTTATCTCGCGCTACCGTGGGGGAGCTGTTTTTT.

This clone was seen once. The chain is built from TRBV28 and TRBJ2-7, with D maybe TRBD2 (5 bases). The CDR3 has 13 amino acids. Trimming left V 6 bases short and J 2 bases short, with 11 bases between. The V gene's germline CDR1 is MDHEN and CDR2 SYDVKM. CDR3 nucleotides: TGTGCCAGCAGGCCGACGGGGACCTACGAGCAGTACTTC. This sequence encodes CASRPTGTYEQYF.